These 7 T cell receptor beta chains originate from one sample sequenced in a study of Graves' ophthalmopathy and Graves' hyperthyroidism. TCR beta CDR3 amplification used RNA transcripts. First-round RT-PCR used HTBI primers; second-round multiplex PCR followed. TCRdb re-called the multiplex PCR reads with MiXCR, one entry per CDR3 protein. The sample gives 350,000 to 450,000 distinct CDR3 sequences, under 25% of which show up once; under 3.5% is in the top ten. The sample comprised peripheral blood. The receptors were sampled from a young woman with stable Graves' hyperthyroidism.

The sample holds a few counts of this clonotype. J is TRBJ2-4 and V is TRBV5-6; 7 bases line up with TRBD1. This CDR3 has 15 residues. Germline V gene data show CDR1 as SGHDT and CDR2 as YYEEEE. V lost 5 bases and J lost 6; bases outside the gene matches: 11. The CDR3 is CASRTGTDIGNIQYF. The CDR3 nucleotides are TGTGCCAGCAGAACCGGGACAGACATCGGAAACATTCAGTACTTC. Drawing the rest from reference TRBV5-6 and TRBJ2-4, the complete variable domain is DAGVTQSPTHLIKTRGQQVTLRCSPKSGHDTVSWYQQALGQGPQFIFQYYEEEERQRGNFPDRFSGHQFPNYSSELNVNALLLGDSALYLCASRTGTDIGNIQYFGAGTRLSVL.

V gene TRBV27 combines with J gene TRBJ1-6; D gene uncertain. This CDR3 has 15 amino acids. Trimming pared 5 bases from V and 7 bases from J, leaving 15 bases between. Germline-derived CDR1 and CDR2 are MNHEY and SMNVEV (reference sequence). CDR3 sequence: CASSPRGGWNSPLHF. CDR3 in DNA: TGTGCCAGCAGTCCCCGCGGAGGGTGGAATTCACCCCTCCACTTT.

Note on this clonotype: Without the conserved terminal phenylalanine or tryptophan, this CDR3 likely stems from a read error. This chain uses TRBV18 with TRBJ1-1; weak D call: TRBD1 (6 bases). The CDR3 runs 15 residues. Germline values: CDR1 KGHSH, CDR2 LQKENI. V lost 6 bases to trimming and J lost 4 bases, with 18 bases between them. The CDR3 nucleotides read TGTGCCAGCTCGCAACAGGGAGATTTAACCACTGAAGCTTTCGTT. Translation: CASSQQGDLTTEAFV.

This clonotype was seen ten or more times. The chain joins TRBV28 to TRBJ2-7; a weak D match, TRBD1 (5 bases). The length of the CDR3 is 13 residues. V gave up 3 bases and J gave up 3 bases, with 9 bases separating them. The germline CDR1 and CDR2 sequences are MDHEN and SYDVKM. CDR3 DNA sequence: TGTGCCAGCAGTTTGACAGTTAACTACGAGCAGTACTTC. This sequence encodes CASSLTVNYEQYF.

This clonotype was detected ten times or more. V gene TRBV7-8 combines with J gene TRBJ1-5; no clear D gene. CDR3 size: 16 residues. Per germline, CDR1 SGHVS and CDR2 FQNEAQ. V was shortened by 2 bases and J by 1 base, with 12 bases between the two germline ends. CDR3 sequence (DNA): TGTGCCAGCAGCTTAAGTCCGGGAAGGAGCAATCAGCCCCAGCATTTT. Protein product: CASSLSPGRSNQPQHF.

Ten or more counts support this clonotype. CDR3 sequence (DNA): TGTGCCAGTAGTATCGGGGCAAACTCCTACGAGCAGTACTTC. It specifies CASSIGANSYEQYF. V usage is TRBV19 and J usage is TRBJ2-7; D might be TRBD1 or TRBD2, each matching 5 bases. Germline CDR1 LNHDA, CDR2 SQIVND (reference sequence). This CDR3 is built from 14 residues. The V end was cut by 3 bases, the J end by 0 bases, with 9 bases between.

This clonotype was observed at least ten times. DNA for the CDR3: TGTGCCAGCAGTCCGTTGGGAGGTCAAACCGGGGAGCTGTTTTTT. It encodes CASSPLGGQTGELFF. The rearrangement links TRBV13 to TRBJ2-2, with D maybe TRBD2 (6 bases). V lost 6 bases and J lost 5, with 16 bases in between. The CDR3 sequence is 15 residues long. Germline V lookup: CDR1 PRHDT, CDR2 FYEKMQ (reference sequence).